Below, 11 T cell receptor beta chains from the same sample are listed, as sequenced in a study of blood T cell repertoires in COVID-19. The assay was immunoSEQ multiplex PCR, and TCRdb's table has in-frame clones only and misses some. The table has 60,000 to 75,000 clones, roughly 86% seen once; the top ten hold approximately 7%. The sample was peripheral blood. The source is a man between 60 and 75 years old with acute or convalescent COVID-19.

The gene calls are TRBV7-9 and TRBJ2-5, with unresolved D. Germline assignment: CDR1 SEHNR and CDR2 FQNEAQ (reference sequence). Deletions cut 3 bases from V and 0 bases from J, with 11 bases between. CDR3 length: 15 residues. CDR3 loop: CASSFLEKYQETQYF. The CDR3 bases are TGTGCCAGCAGCTTTCTCGAGAAGTACCAAGAGACCCAGTACTTC.

V gene TRBV5-1 combines with J gene TRBJ2-2; 10 nucleotides agree with TRBD1. The length of the CDR3 is 17 residues. Germline lookup yields CDR1 SGHRS and CDR2 YFSETQ. The trim removed 0 bases at V and 5 bases at J, leaving 7 bases unmatched. CDR3 nucleotide sequence: TGCGCCAGCAGCTTGGAGGGGACAGGGGTTCGTACCGGGGAGCTGTTTTTT. Translated, it gives CASSLEGTGVRTGELFF.

The chain employs TRBV5-6 and TRBJ1-2; 7 positions match TRBD1. Germline CDR1 is SGHDT and CDR2 is YYEEEE. V shed 7 bases, J shed 4 bases, and the junction held 13 bases outside the gene matches. This CDR3 has 15 residues. The CDR3: CASGKRGTATYGYTF. The CDR3 bases are TGTGCCAGCGGAAAAAGGGGGACAGCAACCTATGGCTACACCTTC.

The chain carries TRBV15 and TRBJ1-3; D is uncertain. CDR3 length: 20 amino acids. CDR1 is LNHNV and CDR2 is YYDKDF in the germline V gene (reference sequence). The V gene lost 0 bases and the J gene lost 0 bases, with 21 bases spanning the gap. The CDR3, as DNA: TGTGCCACCAGCAGAGACCGCGGAGAGGCAACCGTTGACTCTGGAAACACCATATATTTT. Residues: CATSRDRGEATVDSGNTIYF.

This clone was recorded only once. The chain combines TRBV7-2 with TRBJ1-3; D is perhaps TRBD1 (5 bases). Germline V gene lookup returns CDR1 SGHTA and CDR2 FQGNSA. V was trimmed by 5 bases and J by 0 bases, leaving 11 bases between them. CDR3 length equals 15 residues. The DNA of the CDR3 is TGTGCCAGCAGCGGAGGGGTGAACTCTGGAAACACCATATATTTT. It specifies CASSGGVNSGNTIYF.

This chain connects TRBV19 to TRBJ1-5; 10 positions agree with TRBD1. Trimming at V came to 4 bases and at J to 5 bases, leaving 2 bases not matched to a gene. The V gene's germline CDR1 is LNHDA and CDR2 SQIVND (reference sequence). This CDR3 comprises 14 residues. CDR3: CASSTDRGDQPQHF. CDR3 DNA sequence: TGTGCCAGTAGTACGGACAGGGGGGATCAGCCCCAGCATTTT.

This sequence joins TRBV30 and TRBJ2-7, with no clear D. The CDR3 is 12 amino acids. Germline V gene sequence: CDR1 GTSNPN, CDR2 SVGIG (reference sequence). V was shortened by 0 bases and J by 4 bases, with 7 bases between the two germline ends. CDR3 DNA sequence: TGTGCCTGGAGTGTTCTCACTTACGAGCAGTACTTC. Translation gives CAWSVLTYEQYF.

V and J are TRBV7-2 and TRBJ1-1; 8 nucleotides match TRBD1. In germline, CDR1 is SGHTA, CDR2 FQGNSA. There are 14 residues in the CDR3. The V gene end was trimmed by 6 bases and the J gene end by 1 base; junction bases not matched to a gene: 4. CDR3 sequence: CASRYDRGNTEAFF. In nucleotides, the CDR3 is TGTGCCAGCAGATACGACAGGGGGAACACTGAAGCTTTCTTT. Variable domain in full (rest from reference TRBV7-2 and TRBJ1-1): GAGVSQSPSNKVTEKGKDVELRCDPISGHTALYWYRQSLGQGLEFLIYFQGNSAPDKSGLPSDRFSAERTGGSVSTLTIQRTQQEDSAVYLCASRYDRGNTEAFFGQGTRLTVV.

The chain carries TRBV11-2 and TRBJ2-3, with 8 bases fitting TRBD2. The CDR3 contains 14 residues. J lost 2 bases, V lost 4 bases, and 2 bases had no gene match. Germline V gives CDR1 SGHAT, CDR2 FQNNGV. CDR3 DNA sequence: TGTGCCAGCAGCTCACTAGCGGTCACAGATACGCAGTATTTT. Translating it yields CASSSLAVTDTQYF.

V and J are TRBV13 and TRBJ2-3; D perhaps matches TRBD1 (5 bases). This CDR3 region has 15 residues. Germline V lookup: CDR1 PRHDT, CDR2 FYEKMQ (reference sequence). V dropped 4 bases and J dropped 1 base, with 12 bases sitting between them. The CDR3 is CASSSRQPGTDTQYF. The DNA of the CDR3 is TGTGCCAGCAGCTCAAGACAGCCGGGCACAGATACGCAGTATTTT.

The rearrangement joins TRBV4-1 to TRBJ1-2, with 8 bases aligning to TRBD1. The V gene end was trimmed by 1 base and the J gene end by 4 bases; junction bases not matched to a gene: 5. This CDR3 has 15 residues. Germline assignment: CDR1 MGHRA and CDR2 YSYEKL. CDR3 amino acids: CASSQARTGIYGYTF. As DNA, the CDR3 is TGCGCCAGCAGCCAAGCGAGGACAGGGATCTATGGCTACACCTTC.